This note documents a single T cell receptor beta chain sequence. Its specificity is not known. TCRdb's copy holds only in-frame clones and misses some; the assay was immunoSEQ multiplex PCR. In the table there are 65,000 to 95,000 clones, approximately 90% of which are singletons. This record belongs to a study of OX40 agonist ivuxolimab in advanced cancers. Study information: Partial responses were achieved by three patients, of whom one had hepatocellular carcinoma and two had cutaneous melanoma.

Germline V CDR1 and CDR2: MNHEY, SVGAGI. Losses at the gene ends were 5 bases for V and 2 bases for J; bases not matched to a gene: 5. The CDR3 covers 14 residues. Findings and limits, study-wide: The average count of expanded clones was higher among CD8+ T cells than among CD4+.

The rearrangement joins TRBV6-5 to TRBJ2-7; 8 positions match TRBD1. This sample comprised CD4+ or CD8+ T cells sorted from blood, obtained in a trial of the OX40 agonist ivuxolimab. This clonotype originated in an adult with an advanced solid tumor such as melanoma, head and neck, liver or kidney cancer. The CDR3 DNA sequence: TGTGCCAGCAGTCGGGGACAGGATGCCTACGAGCAGTACTTC. Its translation is CASSRGQDAYEQYF.